This passage covers 15 T cell receptor beta chains from one sample sequenced in a study of T cell changes during pregnancy in multiple sclerosis. The protocol was immunoSEQ multiplex PCR, while the TCRdb copy is restricted to in-frame clones and leaves out a portion. The sample includes tens of thousands of clones, just over 90% of them seen just once. The input for sequencing was peripheral blood, taken in the first trimester of pregnancy. All receptors derive from a female donor in good health, enrolled as a control in a pregnancy study.

This sequence joins TRBV2 and TRBJ1-3, with 7 bases aligning to TRBD1. The CDR3 is 17 amino acids. CDR1 and CDR2 (germline): SNHLY, FYNNEI. Trimming at V came to 8 bases and at J to 1 base, leaving 14 bases not matched to a gene. The CDR3 protein is CASLGQGELMSGNTIYF. CDR3 DNA: TGTGCCAGCTTGGGCCAGGGGGAGTTGATGTCTGGAAACACCATATATTTT.

The V and J genes are TRBV18 and TRBJ1-4; D remains ambiguous. The CDR3 runs 17 residues. Trimming stripped 2 bases from V and 4 bases from J, with 17 bases between. Germline V gene data show CDR1 as KGHSH and CDR2 as LQKENI. CDR3 DNA sequence: TGTGCCAGCTCACCAGGAAAAACGGGGATTAATAATGAAAAACTGTTTTTT. Protein product: CASSPGKTGINNEKLFF.

This clone occurred once. The J gene is TRBJ2-2, the V gene TRBV4-2; D gene unclear. Germline V CDR1 and CDR2: LGHNA, YNFKEQ. Deletions cut 2 bases from V and 6 bases from J, with 10 bases between. The CDR3 covers 14 residues. CDR3 DNA sequence: TGTGCCAGCAGCCAAACATCAGAGGCCGGGGAGCTGTTTTTT. This translates into CASSQTSEAGELFF.

V and J are TRBV5-6 and TRBJ2-3; the D gene is possibly TRBD2 (6 bases). V dropped 2 bases and J dropped 4 bases, with 11 bases sitting between them. The CDR3 has 14 residues. CDR1 and CDR2 (germline): SGHDT, YYEEEE. CDR3 residues: CASSLFGGADTQYF. CDR3 DNA: TGTGCCAGCAGCTTATTCGGCGGGGCAGATACGCAGTATTTT.

The chain employs TRBV19 and TRBJ1-2; weak D call: TRBD1 (6 bases). Deletions cut 5 bases from V and 4 bases from J, with 11 bases between. Germline V gene data show CDR1 as LNHDA and CDR2 as SQIVND (reference sequence). The CDR3 has 13 residues. The CDR3 is CASSFRDTYGYTF. CDR3 sequence (DNA): TGTGCCAGTAGTTTCCGGGACACCTATGGCTACACCTTC. Variable domain in full (rest from reference TRBV19 and TRBJ1-2): DGGITQSPKYLFRKEGQNVTLSCEQNLNHDAMYWYRQDPGQGLRLIYYSQIVNDFQKGDIAEGYSVSREKKESFPLTVTSAQKNPTAFYLCASSFRDTYGYTFGSGTRLTVV.

This clone was detected only once. The V gene is TRBV28, the J gene TRBJ2-7, with TRBD2 matching over 8 bases. The V gene's germline CDR1 is MDHEN and CDR2 SYDVKM. V shed 6 bases and J 0 bases; nucleotides not matched to a gene: 7. The CDR3 runs 15 residues. The DNA for the CDR3 is TGTGCCAGCAGCCGAACTAGCGGCGTCTCCTACGAGCAGTACTTC. This encodes CASSRTSGVSYEQYF.

The chain combines TRBV11-3 with TRBJ2-1; perhaps TRBD2 as D (5 bases). This CDR3 contains 15 residues. V was trimmed by 5 bases and J by 9 bases, leaving 20 bases between them. Germline-derived CDR1 and CDR2 are SGHNT and YENEEA. The CDR3 DNA is TGTGCCAGCAGCCCCGGTGGTGTGGGCGGGCGTGAGCAGTTCTTC. Protein sequence: CASSPGGVGGREQFF. Full variable domain (rest looked up from reference TRBV11-3 and TRBJ2-1): EAGVVQSPRYKIIEKKQPVAFWCNPISGHNTLYWYLQNLGQGPELLIRYENEEAVDDSQLPKDRFSAERLKGVDSTLKIQPAELGDSAVYLCASSPGGVGGREQFFGPGTRLTVL.

This sequence joins TRBV10-3 and TRBJ1-1, with 10 bases fitting TRBD1. The CDR3 contains 16 residues. Germline V CDR1 and CDR2: ENHRY, SYGVKD. Trimming at V came to 8 bases and at J to 1 base, leaving 10 bases not matched to a gene. The CDR3 spells CAISMGTGDGNTEAFF. The CDR3 nucleotides are TGTGCCATCTCGATGGGGACAGGGGATGGGAACACTGAAGCTTTCTTT.

V gene TRBV9 combines with J gene TRBJ2-1; TRBD1 matches 7 bases. Germline CDR1 reads SGDLS; CDR2 reads YYNGEE. The CDR3 has 14 amino acids. Losses at the gene ends were 4 bases for V and 6 bases for J; bases not matched to a gene: 7. The DNA for the CDR3 is TGTGCCAGCAGCCCGGGACAGAACGGCAATGAGCAGTTCTTC. The encoded protein is CASSPGQNGNEQFF.

The gene calls are TRBV7-9 and TRBJ2-7; D may be TRBD2 (6 bases). Germline CDR1 and CDR2: SEHNR and FQNEAQ (reference sequence). Between the trimmed V and J ends, which lost 1 base and 3 bases, there was a span of 16 bases. This CDR3 has 16 residues. The DNA for the CDR3 is TGTGCCAGCAGCTTAGGGAGCGGAGGGACCCACTACGAGCAGTACTTC. Residues: CASSLGSGGTHYEQYF.

The J gene is TRBJ2-7, the V gene TRBV1; the D call of TRBD1 is as the table states it, not checked on the DNA. TRBV1 is an annotated pseudogene. The CDR3 runs to 14 residues. The CDR3 DNA reads TGCACCAGCAGCCAGGGACAGGGGGCCCACGAGCAGTACTTC. This translates into CTSSQGQGAHEQYF.

This chain joins TRBV13 and TRBJ2-1; 7 nucleotides align to TRBD2. V lost 5 bases and J lost 7; bases outside the gene matches: 11. This CDR3 has 15 residues. Germline CDR1 PRHDT, CDR2 FYEKMQ (reference sequence). Written as DNA, the CDR3 is TGTGCCAGCAGCCCCCCCTCTGCGGGGGTTAATGAGCAGTTCTTC. This gives the protein CASSPPSAGVNEQFF.

This chain joins TRBV2 and TRBJ1-3, with 8 bases that match TRBD1. V shed 4 bases and J 8 bases; nucleotides not matched to a gene: 1. CDR1 and CDR2 from the germline V gene are SNHLY and FYNNEI. The CDR3 consists of 12 residues. Here the CDR3 reads CASSGQGHTIYF. CDR3 bases: TGTGCCAGCAGTGGACAGGGGCACACCATATATTTT.

V gene TRBV2 combines with J gene TRBJ2-1; D remains ambiguous. CDR3 size: 15 residues. V shed 2 bases and J shed 2 bases, with 10 bases lying between them. Germline loops: CDR1 SNHLY, CDR2 FYNNEI. The CDR3 region is CASSETVGAYNEQFF. CDR3 nucleotides: TGTGCCAGCAGTGAAACGGTCGGAGCCTACAATGAGCAGTTCTTC.

The rearrangement joins TRBV5-1 to TRBJ1-4; 8 bases line up with TRBD1. Losses at the gene ends were 3 bases for V and 5 bases for J; bases not matched to a gene: 6. The CDR3 is 15 residues long. Germline V gene sequence: CDR1 SGHRS, CDR2 YFSETQ. CDR3 nucleotides: TGCGCCAGCAGCTCGCAGGGGGCGGGAAATGAAAAACTGTTTTTT. Translating it yields CASSSQGAGNEKLFF.